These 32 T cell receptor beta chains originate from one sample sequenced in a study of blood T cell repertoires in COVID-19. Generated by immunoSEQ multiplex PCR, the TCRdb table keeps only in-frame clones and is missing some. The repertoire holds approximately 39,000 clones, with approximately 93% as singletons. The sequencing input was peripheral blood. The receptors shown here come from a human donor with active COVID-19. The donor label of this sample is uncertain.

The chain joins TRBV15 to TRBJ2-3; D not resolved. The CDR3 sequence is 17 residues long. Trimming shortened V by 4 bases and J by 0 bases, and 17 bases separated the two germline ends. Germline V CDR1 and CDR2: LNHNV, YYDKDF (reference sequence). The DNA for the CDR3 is TGTGCCACCAGCACCCCCCCTGTAGCCGCTAGCACAGATACGCAGTATTTT. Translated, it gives CATSTPPVAASTDTQYF.

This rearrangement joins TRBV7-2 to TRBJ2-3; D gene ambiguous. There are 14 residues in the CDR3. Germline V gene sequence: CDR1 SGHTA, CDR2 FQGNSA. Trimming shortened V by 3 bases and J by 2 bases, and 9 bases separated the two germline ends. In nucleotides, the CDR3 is TGTGCCAGCAGCTTGAGCAGCGCCACAGATACGCAGTATTTT. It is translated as CASSLSSATDTQYF.

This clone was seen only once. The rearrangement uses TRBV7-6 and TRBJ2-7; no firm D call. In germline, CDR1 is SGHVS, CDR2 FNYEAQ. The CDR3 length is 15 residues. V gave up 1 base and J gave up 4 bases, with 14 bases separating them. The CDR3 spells CASSLDALLTYEQYF. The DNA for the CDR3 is TGTGCCAGCAGCTTAGATGCACTCCTAACTTACGAGCAGTACTTC.

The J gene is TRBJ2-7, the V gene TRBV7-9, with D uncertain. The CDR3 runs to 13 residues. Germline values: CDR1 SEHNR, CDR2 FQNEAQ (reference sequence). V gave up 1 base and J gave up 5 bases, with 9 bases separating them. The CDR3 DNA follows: TGTGCCAGCAGCTTAGTTGAGGCAGACGAGCAGTACTTC. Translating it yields CASSLVEADEQYF.

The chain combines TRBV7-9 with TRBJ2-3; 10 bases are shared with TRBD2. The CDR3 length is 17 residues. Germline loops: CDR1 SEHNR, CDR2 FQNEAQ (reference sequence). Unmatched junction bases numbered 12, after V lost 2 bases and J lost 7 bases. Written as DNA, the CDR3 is TGTGCCAGCAGCTTACAGCGGGGGGGCCGCCAGGGGTATACGCAGTATTTT. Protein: CASSLQRGGRQGYTQYF.

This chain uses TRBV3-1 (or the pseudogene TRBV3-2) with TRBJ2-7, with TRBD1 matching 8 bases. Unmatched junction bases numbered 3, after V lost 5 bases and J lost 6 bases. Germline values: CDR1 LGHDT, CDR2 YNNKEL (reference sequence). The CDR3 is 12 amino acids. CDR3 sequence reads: CASSKGTGEQYF. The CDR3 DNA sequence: TGTGCCAGCAGCAAAGGGACAGGCGAGCAGTACTTC.

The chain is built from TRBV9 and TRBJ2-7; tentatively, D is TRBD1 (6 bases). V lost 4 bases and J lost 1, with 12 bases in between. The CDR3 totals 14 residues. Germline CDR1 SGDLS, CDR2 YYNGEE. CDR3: CASSPRGMSYEQYF. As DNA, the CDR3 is TGTGCCAGCAGCCCCAGGGGAATGTCCTACGAGCAGTACTTC.

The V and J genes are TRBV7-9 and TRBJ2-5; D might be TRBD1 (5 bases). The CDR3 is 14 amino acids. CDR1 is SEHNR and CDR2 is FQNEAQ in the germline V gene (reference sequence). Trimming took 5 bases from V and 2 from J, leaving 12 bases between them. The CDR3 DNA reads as TGTGCCAGCAGCGCGGTGGGGCCTCAAGAGACCCAGTACTTC. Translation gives CASSAVGPQETQYF.

CDR3 nucleotides: TGTGCCAGCAGCTGGCCGAGGCTAGCGGGGGACACCGGGGAGCTGTTTTTT. Translating it yields CASSWPRLAGDTGELFF. J is TRBJ2-2 and V is TRBV5-6; 10 bases are a match to TRBD2. V gave up 3 bases and J gave up 3 bases; unmatched junction bases: 8. CDR3 length: 17 residues. The germline V gene encodes CDR1 SGHDT and CDR2 YYEEEE.

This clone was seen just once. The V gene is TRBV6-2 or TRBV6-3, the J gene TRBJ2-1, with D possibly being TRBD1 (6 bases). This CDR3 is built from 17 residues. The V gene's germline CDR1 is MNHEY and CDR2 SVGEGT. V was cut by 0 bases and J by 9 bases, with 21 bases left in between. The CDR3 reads CASSYSMAGVGLSEQFF. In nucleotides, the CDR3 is TGTGCCAGCAGTTACTCGATGGCAGGGGTCGGGTTAAGTGAGCAGTTCTTC.

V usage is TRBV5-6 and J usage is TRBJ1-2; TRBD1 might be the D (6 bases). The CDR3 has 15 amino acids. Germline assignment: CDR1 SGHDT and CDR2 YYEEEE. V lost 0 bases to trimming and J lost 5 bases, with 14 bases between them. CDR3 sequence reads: CASSLEQGLLYGYTF. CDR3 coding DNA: TGTGCCAGCAGCTTGGAGCAGGGGTTATTGTATGGCTACACCTTC.

The CDR3 reads CASSANLAGDHYEQYF. CDR3 sequence (DNA): TGTGCCAGCAGCGCAAACCTAGCGGGAGACCACTACGAGCAGTACTTC. The V gene is TRBV5-7, the J gene TRBJ2-7; 10 bases are a match to TRBD2. TRBV5-7 is annotated as an ORF whose role is uncertain. V trimming: 4 bases; J trimming: 3 bases; junction bases outside the gene matches: 10. The CDR3 contains 16 residues.

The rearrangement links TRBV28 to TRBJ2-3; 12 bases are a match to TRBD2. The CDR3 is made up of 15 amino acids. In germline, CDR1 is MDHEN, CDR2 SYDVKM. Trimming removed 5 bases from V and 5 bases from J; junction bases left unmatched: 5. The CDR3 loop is CASSPTSGSKDTQYF. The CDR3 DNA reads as TGTGCCAGCAGTCCGACTAGCGGGAGTAAAGATACGCAGTATTTT.

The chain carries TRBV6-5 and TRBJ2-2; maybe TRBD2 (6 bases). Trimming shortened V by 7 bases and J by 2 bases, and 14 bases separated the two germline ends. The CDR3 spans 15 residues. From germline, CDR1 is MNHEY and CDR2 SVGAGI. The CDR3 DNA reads TGTGCCAGCACCCATGACGGGGGAAACACCGGGGAGCTGTTTTTT. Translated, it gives CASTHDGGNTGELFF.

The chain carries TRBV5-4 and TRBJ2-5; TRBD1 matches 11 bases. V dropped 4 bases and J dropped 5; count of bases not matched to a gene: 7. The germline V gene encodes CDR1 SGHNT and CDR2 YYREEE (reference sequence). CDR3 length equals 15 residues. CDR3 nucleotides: TGTGCCAGCAGCCAGCGGACAGGGGGCAGGGAGACCCAGTACTTC. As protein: CASSQRTGGRETQYF.

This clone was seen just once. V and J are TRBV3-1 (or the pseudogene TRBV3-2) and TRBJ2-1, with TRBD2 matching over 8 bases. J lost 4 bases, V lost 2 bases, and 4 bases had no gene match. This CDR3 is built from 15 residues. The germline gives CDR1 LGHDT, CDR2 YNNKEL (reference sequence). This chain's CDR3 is CASSQSGSRYNEQFF. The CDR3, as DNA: TGTGCCAGCAGCCAAAGCGGGAGTCGTTACAATGAGCAGTTCTTC.

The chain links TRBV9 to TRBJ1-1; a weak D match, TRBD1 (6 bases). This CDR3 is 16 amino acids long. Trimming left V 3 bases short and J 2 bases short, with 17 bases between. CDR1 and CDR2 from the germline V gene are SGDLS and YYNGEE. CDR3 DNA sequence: TGTGCCAGCAGCGCAAACCGACAGGAGACTAACACTGAAGCTTTCTTT. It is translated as CASSANRQETNTEAFF.

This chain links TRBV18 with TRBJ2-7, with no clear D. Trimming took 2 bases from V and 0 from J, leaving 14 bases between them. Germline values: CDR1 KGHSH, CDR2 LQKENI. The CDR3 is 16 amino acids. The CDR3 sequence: CASSPFLLSSSYEQYF. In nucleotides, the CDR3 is TGTGCCAGCTCACCATTTTTACTTTCGAGCTCCTACGAGCAGTACTTC.

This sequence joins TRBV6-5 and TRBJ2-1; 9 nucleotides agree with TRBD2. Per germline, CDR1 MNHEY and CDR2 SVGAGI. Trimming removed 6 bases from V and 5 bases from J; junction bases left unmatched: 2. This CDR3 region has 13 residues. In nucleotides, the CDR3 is TGTGCCAGCAGGACTAGCGGTAACAATGAGCAGTTCTTC. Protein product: CASRTSGNNEQFF.

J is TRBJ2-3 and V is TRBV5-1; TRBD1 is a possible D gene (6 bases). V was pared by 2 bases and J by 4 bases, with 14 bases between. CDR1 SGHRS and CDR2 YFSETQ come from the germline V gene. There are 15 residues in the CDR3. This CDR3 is CASSFPAPGADTQYF. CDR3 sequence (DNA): TGCGCCAGCAGCTTCCCAGCCCCAGGGGCAGATACGCAGTATTTT.

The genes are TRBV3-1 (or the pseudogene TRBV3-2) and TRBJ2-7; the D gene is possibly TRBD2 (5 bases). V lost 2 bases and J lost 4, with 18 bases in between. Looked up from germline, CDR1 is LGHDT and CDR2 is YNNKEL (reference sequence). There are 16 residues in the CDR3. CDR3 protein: CASSQSPRDPKYEQYF. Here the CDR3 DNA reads TGTGCCAGCAGCCAATCCCCCCGGGATCCAAAATACGAGCAGTACTTC.

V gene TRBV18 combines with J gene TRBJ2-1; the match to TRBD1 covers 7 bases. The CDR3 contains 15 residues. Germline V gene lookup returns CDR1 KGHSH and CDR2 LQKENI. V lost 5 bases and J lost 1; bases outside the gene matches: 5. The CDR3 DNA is TGTGCCAGCTCATCAGAACAGGGGTCCTACAATGAGCAGTTCTTC. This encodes CASSSEQGSYNEQFF.

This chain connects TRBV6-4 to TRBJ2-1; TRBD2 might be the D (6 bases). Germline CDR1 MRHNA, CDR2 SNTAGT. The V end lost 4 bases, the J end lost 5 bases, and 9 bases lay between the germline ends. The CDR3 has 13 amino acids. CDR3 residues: CASSVDYDNEQFF. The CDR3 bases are TGTGCCAGCAGTGTGGACTATGACAATGAGCAGTTCTTC.

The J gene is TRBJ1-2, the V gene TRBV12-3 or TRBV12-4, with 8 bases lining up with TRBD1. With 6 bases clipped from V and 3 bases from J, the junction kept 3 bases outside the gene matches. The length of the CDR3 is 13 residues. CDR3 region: CASSLDRDYGYTF. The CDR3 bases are TGTGCCAGCAGCCTGGACAGGGACTATGGCTACACCTTC.

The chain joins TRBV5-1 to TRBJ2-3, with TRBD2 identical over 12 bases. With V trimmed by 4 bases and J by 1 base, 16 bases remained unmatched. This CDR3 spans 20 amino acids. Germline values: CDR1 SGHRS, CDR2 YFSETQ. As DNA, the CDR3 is TGCGCCAGCAGCCCTCGACTAGCGGGGGCTCAACTCCGTCGCACAGATACGCAGTATTTT. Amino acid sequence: CASSPRLAGAQLRRTDTQYF.

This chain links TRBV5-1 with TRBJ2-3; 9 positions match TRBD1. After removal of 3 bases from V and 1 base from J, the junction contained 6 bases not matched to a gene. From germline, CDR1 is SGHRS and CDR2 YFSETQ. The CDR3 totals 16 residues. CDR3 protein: CASSSYRDRGTDTQYF. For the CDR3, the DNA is TGCGCCAGCAGCTCCTACCGGGACAGGGGCACAGATACGCAGTATTTT.

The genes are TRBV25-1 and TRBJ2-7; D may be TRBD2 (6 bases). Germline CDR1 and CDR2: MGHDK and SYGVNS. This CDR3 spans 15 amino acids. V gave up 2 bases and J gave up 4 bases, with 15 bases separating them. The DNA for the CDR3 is TGTGCCAGCAGTGAAACGGGACTCAAAGAATACGAGCAGTACTTC. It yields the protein CASSETGLKEYEQYF.

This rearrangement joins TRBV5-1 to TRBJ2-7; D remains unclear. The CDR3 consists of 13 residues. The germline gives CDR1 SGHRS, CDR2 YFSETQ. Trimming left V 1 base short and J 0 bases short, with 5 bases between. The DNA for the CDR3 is TGCGCCAGCAGCTTGACTACCTCCTACGAGCAGTACTTC. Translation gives CASSLTTSYEQYF.

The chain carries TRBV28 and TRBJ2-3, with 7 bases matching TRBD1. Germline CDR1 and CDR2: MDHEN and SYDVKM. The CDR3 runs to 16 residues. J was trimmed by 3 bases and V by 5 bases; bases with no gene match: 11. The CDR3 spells CASSPGQKGGTDTQYF. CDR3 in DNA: TGTGCCAGCAGTCCGGGACAGAAGGGTGGGACAGATACGCAGTATTTT.

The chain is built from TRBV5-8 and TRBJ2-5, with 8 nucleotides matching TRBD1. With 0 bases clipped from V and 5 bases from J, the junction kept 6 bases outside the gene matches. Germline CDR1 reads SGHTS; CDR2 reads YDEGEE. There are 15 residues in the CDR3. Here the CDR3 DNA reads TGTGCCAGCAGCTTGGATCAGGGGGCGGGGGAGACCCAGTACTTC. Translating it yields CASSLDQGAGETQYF.

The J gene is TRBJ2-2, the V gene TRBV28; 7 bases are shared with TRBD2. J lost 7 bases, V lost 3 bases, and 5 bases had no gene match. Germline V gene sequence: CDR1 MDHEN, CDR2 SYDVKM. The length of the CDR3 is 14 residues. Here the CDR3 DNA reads TGTGCCAGCAGTTTGTCTGGGGGGGGCGGGGAGCTGTTTTTT. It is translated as CASSLSGGGGELFF.

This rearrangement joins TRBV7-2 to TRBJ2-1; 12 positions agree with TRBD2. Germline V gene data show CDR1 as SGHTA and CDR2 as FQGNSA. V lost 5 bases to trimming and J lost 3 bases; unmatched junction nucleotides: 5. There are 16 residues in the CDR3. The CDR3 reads CASSAQLAGGYNEQFF. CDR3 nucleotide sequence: TGTGCCAGCAGCGCCCAACTAGCGGGAGGCTACAATGAGCAGTTCTTC.